This T cell receptor beta chain was sequenced during a study of T cells in localized non-small cell lung cancer. Notes on this clone: The antigen remains undetermined.

Trimming removed 5 bases at V and 0 bases at J, with 4 bases between. CDR3 length equals 12 residues. Germline CDR1 is SGHTA and CDR2 is FQGNSA. Points from the study as a whole: There was higher T cell clonality in uninvolved adjacent lung than in tumor, and it was highest there. The study linked higher blood T cell density to longer overall survival. Researchers found a median approximately 53 of the top 100 tumor clones in adjacent lung.

Using immunoSEQ multiplex PCR, the repertoire was profiled, and TCRdb retains in-frame clones only, with some absent. Found here are almost 30,000 clones, roughly 91% of them singletons; the top ten hold 10% to 15%. V is TRBV7-2 and J is TRBJ2-5; D not resolved. The sequence came from an older female donor with stage III squamous cell lung carcinoma. The starting material was peripheral blood, obtained before any cancer treatment. CDR3 DNA: TGTGCCAGCAGCCCATACCAAGAGACCCAGTACTTC. Protein sequence: CASSPYQETQYF.